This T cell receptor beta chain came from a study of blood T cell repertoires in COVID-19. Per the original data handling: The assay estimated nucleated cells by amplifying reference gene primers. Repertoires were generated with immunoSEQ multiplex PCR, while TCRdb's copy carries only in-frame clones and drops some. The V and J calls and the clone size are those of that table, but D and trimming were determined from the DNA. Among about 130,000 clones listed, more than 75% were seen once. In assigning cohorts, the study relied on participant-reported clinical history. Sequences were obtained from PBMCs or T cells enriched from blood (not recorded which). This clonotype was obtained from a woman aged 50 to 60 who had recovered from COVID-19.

CDR3 region: CASSQEVGDTEAFF. CDR3 sequence (DNA): TGTGCCAGCAGCCAAGAGGTCGGGGATACGGAAGCTTTCTTT. V is TRBV3-1 (or the pseudogene TRBV3-2) and J is TRBJ1-1; D is undetermined. Trimming pared 0 bases from V and 8 bases from J, leaving 13 bases between. CDR1 LGHDT and CDR2 YNNKEL come from the germline V gene (reference sequence). The CDR3 is 14 residues long.